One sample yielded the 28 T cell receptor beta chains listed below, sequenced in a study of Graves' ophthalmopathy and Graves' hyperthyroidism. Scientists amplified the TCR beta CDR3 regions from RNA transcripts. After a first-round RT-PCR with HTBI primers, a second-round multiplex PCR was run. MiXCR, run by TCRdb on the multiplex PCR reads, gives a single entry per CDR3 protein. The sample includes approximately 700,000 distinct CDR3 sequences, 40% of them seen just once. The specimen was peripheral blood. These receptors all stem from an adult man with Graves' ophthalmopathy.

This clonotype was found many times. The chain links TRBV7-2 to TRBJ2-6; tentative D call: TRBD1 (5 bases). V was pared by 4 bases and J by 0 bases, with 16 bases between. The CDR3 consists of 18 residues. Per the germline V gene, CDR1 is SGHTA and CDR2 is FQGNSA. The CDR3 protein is CASSWNRFPSSGANVLTF. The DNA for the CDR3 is TGTGCCAGCAGCTGGAACAGGTTCCCGAGCTCTGGGGCCAACGTCCTGACTTTC.

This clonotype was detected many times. CDR3 sequence: CASSLAGLGDEQYF. DNA of the CDR3: TGTGCCAGCAGCTTGGCAGGGCTGGGAGACGAGCAGTACTTC. The rearrangement joins TRBV7-9 to TRBJ2-7; TRBD1 or TRBD2 may be the D gene (5 bases each). Trimming removed 3 bases from V and 5 bases from J, with 14 bases in between. The germline CDR1 and CDR2 sequences are SEHNR and FQNEAQ (reference sequence). The length of the CDR3 is 14 residues.

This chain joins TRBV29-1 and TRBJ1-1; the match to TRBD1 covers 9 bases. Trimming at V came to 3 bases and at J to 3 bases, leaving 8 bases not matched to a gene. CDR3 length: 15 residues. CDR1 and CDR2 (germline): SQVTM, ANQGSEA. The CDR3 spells CSVDIGGQGDTEAFF. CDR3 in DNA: TGCAGCGTTGATATTGGGGGACAGGGAGACACTGAAGCTTTCTTT. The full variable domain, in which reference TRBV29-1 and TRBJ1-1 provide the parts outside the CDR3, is SAVISQKPSRDICQRGTSLTIQCQVDSQVTMMFWYRQQPGQSLTLIATANQGSEATYESGFVIDKFPISRPNLTFSTLTVSNMSPEDSSIYLCSVDIGGQGDTEAFFGQGTRLTVV.

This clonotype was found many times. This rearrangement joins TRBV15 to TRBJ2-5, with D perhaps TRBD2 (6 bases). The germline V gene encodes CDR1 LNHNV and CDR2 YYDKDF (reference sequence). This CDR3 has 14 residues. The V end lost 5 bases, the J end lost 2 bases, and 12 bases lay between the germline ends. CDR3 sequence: CATSRGDGQETQYF. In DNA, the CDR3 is TGTGCCACCAGCCGCGGGGACGGACAAGAGACCCAGTACTTC.

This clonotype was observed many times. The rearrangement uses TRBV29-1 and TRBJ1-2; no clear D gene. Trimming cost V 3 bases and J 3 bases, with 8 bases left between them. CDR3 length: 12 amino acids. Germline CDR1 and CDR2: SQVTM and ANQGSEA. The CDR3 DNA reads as TGCAGCGTTGAGGAGCATGACTATGGCTACACCTTC. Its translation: CSVEEHDYGYTF.

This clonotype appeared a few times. The CDR3 loop reads CSVEWLAGEQYF. CDR3 DNA: TGCAGCGTTGAATGGCTAGCCGGGGAGCAGTACTTC. V is TRBV29-1 and J is TRBJ2-7; tentatively, D is TRBD2 (5 bases). CDR3 size: 12 residues. Per germline, CDR1 SQVTM and CDR2 ANQGSEA. Deletions cut 2 bases from V and 7 bases from J, with 12 bases between.

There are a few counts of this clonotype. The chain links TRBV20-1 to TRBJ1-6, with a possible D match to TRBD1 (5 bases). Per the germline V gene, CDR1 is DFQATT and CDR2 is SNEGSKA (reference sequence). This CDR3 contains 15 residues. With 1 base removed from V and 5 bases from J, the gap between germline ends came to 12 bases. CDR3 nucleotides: TGCAGTGCTAGAGGAGCGGGGACGAATAATTCACCCCTCCACTTT. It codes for CSARGAGTNNSPLHF.

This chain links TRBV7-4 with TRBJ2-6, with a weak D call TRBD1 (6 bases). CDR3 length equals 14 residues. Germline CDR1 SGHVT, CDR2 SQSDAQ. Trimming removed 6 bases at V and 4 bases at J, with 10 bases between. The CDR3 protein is CASSSGVGANVLTF. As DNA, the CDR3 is TGTGCCAGCAGTTCAGGGGTCGGGGCCAACGTCCTGACTTTC.

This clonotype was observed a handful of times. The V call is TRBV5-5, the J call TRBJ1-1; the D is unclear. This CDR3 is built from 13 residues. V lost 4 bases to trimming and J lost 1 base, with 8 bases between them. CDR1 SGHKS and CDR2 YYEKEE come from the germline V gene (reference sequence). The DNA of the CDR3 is TGTGCCAGCAGCCAACAGCAGAACACTGAAGCTTTCTTT. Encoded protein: CASSQQQNTEAFF.

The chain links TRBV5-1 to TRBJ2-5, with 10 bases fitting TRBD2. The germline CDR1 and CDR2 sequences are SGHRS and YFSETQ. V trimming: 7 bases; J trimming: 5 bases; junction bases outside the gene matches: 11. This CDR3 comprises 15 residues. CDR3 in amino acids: CASHQLAGTDETQYF. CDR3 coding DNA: TGCGCCAGCCACCAACTAGCGGGAACGGATGAGACCCAGTACTTC.

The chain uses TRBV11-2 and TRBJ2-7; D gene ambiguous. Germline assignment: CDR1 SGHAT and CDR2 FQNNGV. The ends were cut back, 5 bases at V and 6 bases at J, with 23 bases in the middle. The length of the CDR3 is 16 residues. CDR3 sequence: CASSRWASGGFGEQYF. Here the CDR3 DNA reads TGTGCCAGCAGCCGTTGGGCGTCTGGTGGTTTCGGCGAGCAGTACTTC.

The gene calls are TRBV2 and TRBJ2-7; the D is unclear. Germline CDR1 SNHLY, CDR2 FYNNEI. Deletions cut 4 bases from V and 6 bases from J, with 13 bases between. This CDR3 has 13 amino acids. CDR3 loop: CASSARAPPEQYF. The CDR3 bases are TGTGCCAGCAGTGCTAGGGCCCCCCCCGAGCAGTACTTC.

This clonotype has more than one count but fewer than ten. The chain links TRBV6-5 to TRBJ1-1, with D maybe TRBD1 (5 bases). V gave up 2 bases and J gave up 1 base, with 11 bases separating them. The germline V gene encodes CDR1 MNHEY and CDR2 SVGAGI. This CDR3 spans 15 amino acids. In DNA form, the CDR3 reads TGTGCCAGCAGTTACGGGGGTTCGGAGAACACTGAAGCTTTCTTT. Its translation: CASSYGGSENTEAFF.

This CDR3 is CSVVGLGGYEQYF. The DNA for the CDR3 is TGCAGCGTTGTCGGGTTAGGGGGCTACGAGCAGTACTTC. The rearrangement joins TRBV29-1 to TRBJ2-7; D possibly corresponds to TRBD1 (6 bases). Looked up from germline, CDR1 is SQVTM and CDR2 is ANQGSEA. CDR3 length equals 13 residues. V was cut by 4 bases and J by 3 bases, with 13 bases left in between.

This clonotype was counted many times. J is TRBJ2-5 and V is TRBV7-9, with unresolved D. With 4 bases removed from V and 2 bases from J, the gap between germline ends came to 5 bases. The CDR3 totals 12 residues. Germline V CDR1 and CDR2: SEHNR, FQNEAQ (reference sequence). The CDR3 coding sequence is TGTGCCAGCAGCTCCGCTCAAGAGACCCAGTACTTC. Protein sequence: CASSSAQETQYF.

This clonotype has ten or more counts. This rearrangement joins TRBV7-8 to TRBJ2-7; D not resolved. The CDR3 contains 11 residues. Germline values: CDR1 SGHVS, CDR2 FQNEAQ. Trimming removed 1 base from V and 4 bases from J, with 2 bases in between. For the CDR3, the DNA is TGTGCCAGCAGCTTAGTTTACGAGCAGTACTTC. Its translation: CASSLVYEQYF.

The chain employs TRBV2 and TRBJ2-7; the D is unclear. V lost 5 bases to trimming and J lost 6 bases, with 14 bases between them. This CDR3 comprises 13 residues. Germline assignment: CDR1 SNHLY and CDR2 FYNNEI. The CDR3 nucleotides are TGTGCCAGCAGTTTCAGCCTTCTCAGCGAGCAGTACTTC. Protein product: CASSFSLLSEQYF.

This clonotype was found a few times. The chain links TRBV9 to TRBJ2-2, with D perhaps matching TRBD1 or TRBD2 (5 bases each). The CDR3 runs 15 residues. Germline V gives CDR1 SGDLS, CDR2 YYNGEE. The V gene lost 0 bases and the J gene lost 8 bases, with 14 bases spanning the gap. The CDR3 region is CASSVGGTTQGELFF. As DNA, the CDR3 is TGTGCCAGCAGCGTAGGGGGGACGACTCAGGGGGAGCTGTTTTTT.

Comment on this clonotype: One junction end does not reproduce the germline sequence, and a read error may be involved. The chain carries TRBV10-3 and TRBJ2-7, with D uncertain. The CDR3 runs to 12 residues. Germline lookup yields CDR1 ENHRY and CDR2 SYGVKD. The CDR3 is CANSYSAYEQYF. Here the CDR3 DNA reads TGTGCCAACAGTTACTCAGCTTACGAGCAGTACTTC.

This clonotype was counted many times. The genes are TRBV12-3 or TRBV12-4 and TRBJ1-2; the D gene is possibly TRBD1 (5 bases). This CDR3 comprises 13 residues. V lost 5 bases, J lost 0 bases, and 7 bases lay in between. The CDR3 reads CASSRGPNYGYTF. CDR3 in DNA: TGTGCCAGCAGTCGGGGACCTAACTATGGCTACACCTTC.

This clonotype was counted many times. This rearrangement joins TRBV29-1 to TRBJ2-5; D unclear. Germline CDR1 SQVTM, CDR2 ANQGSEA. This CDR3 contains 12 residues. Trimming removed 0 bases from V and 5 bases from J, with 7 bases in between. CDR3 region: CSVEEGRETQYF. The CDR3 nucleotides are TGCAGCGTTGAAGAGGGCAGGGAGACCCAGTACTTC.

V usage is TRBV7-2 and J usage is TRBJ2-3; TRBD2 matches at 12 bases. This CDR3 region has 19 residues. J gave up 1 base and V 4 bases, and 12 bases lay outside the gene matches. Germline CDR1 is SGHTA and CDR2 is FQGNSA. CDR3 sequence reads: CASSSLAGGGGFGTDTQYF. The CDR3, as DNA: TGTGCCAGCAGCTCACTAGCGGGGGGTGGCGGGTTTGGCACAGATACGCAGTATTTT.

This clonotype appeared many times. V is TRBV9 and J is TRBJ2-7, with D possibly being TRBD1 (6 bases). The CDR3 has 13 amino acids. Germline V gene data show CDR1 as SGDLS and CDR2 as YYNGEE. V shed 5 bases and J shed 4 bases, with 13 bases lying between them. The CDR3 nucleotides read TGTGCCAGCAGTGTTGGGGGCAGTTACGAGCAGTACTTC. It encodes CASSVGGSYEQYF.

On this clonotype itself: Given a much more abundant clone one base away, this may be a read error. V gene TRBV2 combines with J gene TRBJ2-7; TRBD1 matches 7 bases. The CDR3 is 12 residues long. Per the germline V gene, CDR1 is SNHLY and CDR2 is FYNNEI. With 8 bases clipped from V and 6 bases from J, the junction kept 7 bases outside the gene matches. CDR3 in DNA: TGTGCCAGCGGCGAAACAGGGGCCGAGCAGTACTTC. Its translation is CASGETGAEQYF.

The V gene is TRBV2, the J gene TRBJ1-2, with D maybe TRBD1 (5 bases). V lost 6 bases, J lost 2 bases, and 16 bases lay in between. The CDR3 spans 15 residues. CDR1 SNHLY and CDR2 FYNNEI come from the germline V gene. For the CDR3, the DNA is TGTGCCAGCAGCAAAACCGGGACGGGGAACTATGGCTACACCTTC. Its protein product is CASSKTGTGNYGYTF. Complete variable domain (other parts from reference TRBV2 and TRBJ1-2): EPEVTQTPSHQVTQMGQEVILRCVPISNHLYFYWYRQILGQKVEFLVSFYNNEISEKSEIFDDQFSVERPDGSNFTLKIRSTKLEDSAMYFCASSKTGTGNYGYTFGSGTRLTVV.

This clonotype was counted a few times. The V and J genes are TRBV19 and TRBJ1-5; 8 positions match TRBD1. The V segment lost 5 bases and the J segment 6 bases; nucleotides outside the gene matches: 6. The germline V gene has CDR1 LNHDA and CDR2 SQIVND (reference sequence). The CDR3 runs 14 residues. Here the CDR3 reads CASSGTGGVQPQHF. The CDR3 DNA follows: TGTGCCAGTAGTGGAACAGGGGGGGTTCAGCCCCAGCATTTT. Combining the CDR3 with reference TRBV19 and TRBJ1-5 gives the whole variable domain DGGITQSPKYLFRKEGQNVTLSCEQNLNHDAMYWYRQDPGQGLRLIYYSQIVNDFQKGDIAEGYSVSREKKESFPLTVTSAQKNPTAFYLCASSGTGGVQPQHFGDGTRLSIL.

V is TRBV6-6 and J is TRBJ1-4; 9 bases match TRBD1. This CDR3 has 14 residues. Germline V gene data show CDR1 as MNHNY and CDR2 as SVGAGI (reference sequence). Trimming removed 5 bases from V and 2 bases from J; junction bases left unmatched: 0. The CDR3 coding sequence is TGTGCCAGCAGTGGGACAGGGACTAATGAAAAACTGTTTTTT. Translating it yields CASSGTGTNEKLFF.

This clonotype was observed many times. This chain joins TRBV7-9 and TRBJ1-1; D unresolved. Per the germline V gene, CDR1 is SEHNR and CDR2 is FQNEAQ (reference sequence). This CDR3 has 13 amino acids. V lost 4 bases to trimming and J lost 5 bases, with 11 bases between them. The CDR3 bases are TGTGCCAGCAGCTCCTTGGCATGGACTGAAGCTTTCTTT. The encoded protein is CASSSLAWTEAFF.